Following are 14 T cell receptor beta chains from one sample sequenced in a study of shared clonotypes between healthy human individuals. Some clones are missing from TCRdb's copy, which holds only in-frame ones; the method was immunoSEQ multiplex PCR. The table lists 950,000 to 1,100,000 clones, about 74% of them singletons, with roughly 1.5% in the top ten. The sample was memory CD4+ T cells sorted from blood. Described subset: CD45RA-negative fraction. All receptors come from a man younger than 30 in good health.

The chain joins TRBV27 to TRBJ1-1; D gene unclear. This CDR3 spans 17 amino acids. The V end was cut by 5 bases, the J end by 2 bases, with 21 bases between. CDR1 is MNHEY and CDR2 is SMNVEV in the germline V gene (reference sequence). The chain's CDR3 is CASSRRWSWGGNTEAFF. The CDR3 coding sequence is TGTGCCAGCAGTCGGCGTTGGTCGTGGGGTGGAAACACTGAAGCTTTCTTT.

The chain employs TRBV28 and TRBJ1-4, with TRBD1 identical over 7 bases. The CDR3 contains 15 residues. V shed 7 bases and J 7 bases; nucleotides not matched to a gene: 12. CDR1 and CDR2 (germline): MDHEN, SYDVKM. CDR3 protein: CASTRPGQRAEKLFF. The CDR3 bases are TGTGCCAGCACCCGGCCGGGACAGAGGGCTGAAAAACTGTTTTTT.

This clone occurred once. CDR3 loop: CARSLGLAGAPDTQYF. The CDR3 DNA sequence: TGTGCCAGAAGCCTCGGACTAGCGGGAGCCCCCGATACGCAGTATTTT. The rearrangement links TRBV5-3 to TRBJ2-3; the match to TRBD2 covers 13 bases. TRBV5-3 is an ORF, and what it does is uncertain. The CDR3 consists of 16 residues. Trimming took 4 bases from V and 6 from J; bases not matched to a gene: 8.

J is TRBJ2-2 and V is TRBV4-1; the D gene is possibly TRBD1 (5 bases). Per the germline V gene, CDR1 is MGHRA and CDR2 is YSYEKL. V was clipped by 6 bases and J by 0 bases, with 17 bases between them. The CDR3 totals 17 residues. CDR3: CASRYVKGPSNTGELFF. As DNA, the CDR3 is TGCGCCAGCAGGTACGTCAAGGGGCCTTCGAACACCGGGGAGCTGTTTTTT.

CDR3 DNA: TGTGCCACCGGAGATAGCGGGAGAATGGGCAATGAGCAGTTCTTC. This gives the protein CATGDSGRMGNEQFF. The chain links TRBV10-3 to TRBJ2-1, with 9 positions matching TRBD2. This CDR3 comprises 15 residues. Looked up from germline, CDR1 is ENHRY and CDR2 is SYGVKD. The ends lost 10 bases at V and 6 bases at J; junction bases unmatched: 13.

The V and J genes are TRBV6-1 and TRBJ2-1; 10 nucleotides line up with TRBD2. Germline V gene sequence: CDR1 MNHNS, CDR2 SASEGT. CDR3 size: 13 residues. Trimming removed 10 bases from V and 6 bases from J; junction bases left unmatched: 6. DNA of the CDR3: TGTGCCATCCAGCGGGGGGGAGTCAATGAGCAGTTCTTC. Protein: CAIQRGGVNEQFF.

This chain connects TRBV5-1 to TRBJ2-7; a weak D match, TRBD1 (5 bases). V lost 7 bases and J lost 0, with 14 bases in between. The CDR3 is made up of 14 amino acids. From germline, CDR1 is SGHRS and CDR2 YFSETQ. In DNA, the CDR3 is TGCGCCAGCCGCGGACAATGGAGCTCCTACGAGCAGTACTTC. Its protein product is CASRGQWSSYEQYF.

The CDR3 loop reads CASSYSTGTEAFF. The CDR3 DNA sequence: TGTGCCAGCAGTTACTCGACGGGGACTGAAGCTTTCTTT. V is TRBV6-5 and J is TRBJ1-1; D not resolved. CDR3 length equals 13 residues. CDR1 and CDR2 from the germline V gene are MNHEY and SVGAGI. The V end was cut by 0 bases, the J end by 5 bases, with 7 bases between.

The genes are TRBV28 and TRBJ1-1, with TRBD1 as a possible D gene (6 bases). The CDR3 has 13 residues. Germline CDR1 MDHEN, CDR2 SYDVKM. Trimming took 10 bases from V and 1 from J, leaving 13 bases between them. The DNA of the CDR3 is TGTGCCACCAGGGGTACCTCGAACACTGAAGCTTTCTTT. Protein sequence: CATRGTSNTEAFF.

This clone was picked up a small number of times. The CDR3 is CAWSVRASGRLSGANVLTF. The CDR3 DNA sequence: TGTGCCTGGAGTGTACGGGCTAGCGGGAGACTATCCGGGGCCAACGTCCTGACTTTC. The rearrangement links TRBV30 to TRBJ2-6, with 10 nucleotides matching TRBD2. The germline CDR1 and CDR2 sequences are GTSNPN and SVGIG (reference sequence). CDR3 size: 19 residues. V lost 0 bases to trimming and J lost 4 bases; unmatched junction nucleotides: 12.

The chain combines TRBV5-4 with TRBJ2-5; possibly TRBD1 or TRBD2 for D (5 bases each). The CDR3 runs to 15 residues. The germline CDR1 and CDR2 sequences are SGHNT and YYREEE (reference sequence). The germline V and J ends were trimmed by 4 bases and 1 base, with 14 bases remaining between them. This chain's CDR3 is CASSVTYGGQETQYF. As DNA, the CDR3 is TGTGCCAGCAGCGTCACCTATGGGGGCCAAGAGACCCAGTACTTC.

In DNA form, the CDR3 reads TGTGCCAGCAGCCTAACTAGCGACGGCGGGGAGCTGTTTTTT. Its translation is CASSLTSDGGELFF. The chain recombines TRBV6-6 with TRBJ2-2; 7 bases line up with TRBD2. Germline trimming cut 6 bases from V and 7 bases from J; bases unmatched to any gene: 8. The germline V gene encodes CDR1 MNHNY and CDR2 SVGAGI (reference sequence). There are 14 residues in the CDR3.

This chain connects TRBV6-1 to TRBJ2-7, with TRBD1 matching over 7 bases. The CDR3 is 15 amino acids. Germline CDR1 and CDR2: MNHNS and SASEGT. Unmatched junction bases numbered 8, after V lost 1 base and J lost 5 bases. The CDR3 spells CASSEGTGGGNEQYF. The CDR3 DNA reads as TGTGCCAGCAGTGAAGGGACAGGTGGGGGTAACGAGCAGTACTTC.

The chain has TRBV7-2 and TRBJ2-1, with 8 positions matching TRBD2. Looked up from germline, CDR1 is SGHTA and CDR2 is FQGNSA. V was clipped by 0 bases and J by 9 bases; unmatched bases: 7. The CDR3 is 15 amino acids. The CDR3 loop reads CASSLAGSGNLEQFF. CDR3 coding DNA: TGTGCCAGCAGCTTAGCCGGTAGCGGGAATCTTGAGCAGTTCTTC.